This entry lists 5 T cell receptor beta chains sequenced from one sample in a study of shared clonotypes between healthy human individuals. Here immunoSEQ multiplex PCR was the method, and the copy in TCRdb shows in-frame clones only, minus some. The sample lists about 530,000 clones; approximately 95% were seen once. Material for sequencing was naive CD4+ T cells sorted from blood. The subset here: CD45RA+ positively selected. Receptors originate from a woman aged 30 to 39 in good health.

V and J are TRBV27 and TRBJ2-7, with 8 bases matching TRBD2. CDR1 and CDR2 (germline): MNHEY, SMNVEV (reference sequence). The junction had 9 bases not matched to a gene; V was cut back by 9 bases and J by 2 bases. CDR3 length: 14 residues. The CDR3 reads CASQPGLGTYEQYF. Written as DNA, the CDR3 is TGTGCCAGTCAACCGGGACTAGGGACCTACGAGCAGTACTTC.

V usage is TRBV7-3 and J usage is TRBJ2-6, with TRBD1 matching 8 bases. With V trimmed by 1 base and J by 0 bases, 8 bases remained unmatched. The germline CDR1 and CDR2 sequences are SGHTA and FQGTGA. This CDR3 comprises 19 residues. The CDR3 reads CASSLIGTGLLSGANVLTF. The CDR3, as DNA: TGTGCCAGCAGCTTAATCGGGACAGGCCTACTCTCTGGGGCCAACGTCCTGACTTTC.

The chain is built from TRBV6-6 and TRBJ2-7, with 10 bases lining up with TRBD1. This CDR3 region has 16 residues. Germline V gives CDR1 MNHNY, CDR2 SVGAGI (reference sequence). With 4 bases clipped from V and 1 base from J, the junction kept 7 bases outside the gene matches. DNA of the CDR3: TGTGCCAGCAGTTCAGAGCCGGGACAGGGGTCCTACGAGCAGTACTTC. Its protein is CASSSEPGQGSYEQYF.

This chain uses TRBV7-2 with TRBJ1-1, with 7 bases matching TRBD1. CDR1 SGHTA and CDR2 FQGNSA come from the germline V gene. V was clipped by 3 bases and J by 4 bases; unmatched bases: 11. CDR3 length equals 16 residues. The DNA for the CDR3 is TGTGCCAGCAGCTTTTCGGCTGGCAGGGGGACCACTGAAGCTTTCTTT. This gives the protein CASSFSAGRGTTEAFF.

The chain employs TRBV7-9 and TRBJ2-7; maybe TRBD2 (7 bases). The CDR3 is 19 amino acids. The V gene lost 1 base and the J gene lost 3 bases, with 25 bases spanning the gap. Germline V CDR1 and CDR2: SEHNR, FQNEAQ (reference sequence). The CDR3 sequence is CASSLEGGVDAFHLYEQYF. CDR3 nucleotide sequence: TGTGCCAGCAGCTTAGAGGGGGGGGTTGACGCCTTCCACCTCTACGAGCAGTACTTC. The entire variable domain, with the rest obtained from reference TRBV7-9 and TRBJ2-7, is as follows: DTGVSQNPRHKITKRGQNVTFRCDPISEHNRLYWYRQTLGQGPEFLTYFQNEAQLEKSRLLSDRFSAERPKGSFSTLEIQRTEQGDSAMYLCASSLEGGVDAFHLYEQYFGPGTRLTVT.